The source of this T cell receptor (beta chain) is a study of radiation and T cells in renal cell carcinoma. Overall study context: Nephrectomy followed 15 Gy stereotactic body radiation by 4 weeks.

This table comes from immunoSEQ multiplex PCR, and its TCRdb copy is limited to in-frame clones, with some not included. The sample yields around 94,000 clones, 65% to 90% seen once. This clone was counted a single time. Antigen: not known. Overall study findings and caveats: Baseline intratumoral clonotype presence is unknown without pretreatment biopsies. In blood, top tumor clones expanded by 2 weeks, shrinking by 4.

The CDR3 loop spans 13 amino acids. Germline V gives CDR1 SNHLY, CDR2 FYNNEI. With V trimmed by 5 bases and J by 14 bases, 10 bases remained unmatched. As to time point: baseline pretreatment blood. Sample treatment: 15 Gy SBRT to primary tumor, nephrectomy 4 weeks later. The patient's renal cell carcinoma had clear cell pathology. Specimen: blood, collected from a patient whose treatment included radiotherapy and nephrectomy. The chain has TRBV2 and TRBJ2-1; 9 bases are shared with TRBD1. The clonotype originates from a man aged 45 to 65 with renal cell carcinoma. In DNA form, the CDR3 reads TGTGCCAGCAGTAAAAATACAGGGGGCCAAAAGTTCTTC. Translated, it gives CASSKNTGGQKFF.